These 15 T cell receptor beta chains were all obtained from the same sample, sequenced in a study of blood T cell repertoires in COVID-19 (dated by TCRdb to about 2020). To prepare the library, the immunoSEQ multiplex PCR assay was applied. Entries here come from immuneACCESS through TCRdb and include only in-frame sequences with V and J called. Some clones fail to appear in such tables; in the studies checked, an unresolved V gene covers under half of the shortfall, and the cause of the remainder is unknown. This sample holds approximately 260,000 clones; approximately 80% were observed only once. The ten largest clones represent 4% to 4.5% of the sample. Material for sequencing was peripheral blood. The receptors derive from a middle-aged woman with active or convalescent COVID-19.

The chain joins TRBV9 to TRBJ2-2; 13 bases match TRBD2. This CDR3 has 16 amino acids. Germline V CDR1 and CDR2: SGDLS, YYNGEE. The ends lost 4 bases at V and 5 bases at J; junction bases unmatched: 5. The CDR3 region has the DNA TGTGCCAGCAGCACGGGACTAGCGGGAAATACCGGGGAGCTGTTTTTT. Protein sequence: CASSTGLAGNTGELFF.

The rearrangement uses TRBV28 and TRBJ1-5; D possibly corresponds to TRBD1 (5 bases). Germline values: CDR1 MDHEN, CDR2 SYDVKM. CDR3 size: 14 residues. Trimming took off 5 bases at V and 2 bases at J, with 10 bases between the two ends. The CDR3 DNA reads TGTGCCAGCAGTGCAGGGTGGGGCAATCAGCCCCAGCATTTT. Translation: CASSAGWGNQPQHF.

In this sample, this clone turned up a few times. V gene TRBV15 combines with J gene TRBJ1-5; weak D call: TRBD1 (5 bases). The CDR3 runs to 14 residues. CDR1 is LNHNV, CDR2 YYDKDF, per germline (reference sequence). V lost 1 base to trimming and J lost 7 bases, with 11 bases between them. CDR3 DNA sequence: TGTGCCACCAGCAGAGGGGCAGGGTTACAGCCCCAGCATTTT. Translated: CATSRGAGLQPQHF.

The chain links TRBV6-4 to TRBJ1-2, with 10 bases fitting TRBD1. This CDR3 has 13 amino acids. The germline V gene encodes CDR1 MRHNA and CDR2 SNTAGT. J lost 8 bases, V lost 8 bases, and 8 bases had no gene match. CDR3 nucleotide sequence: TGTGCCAGCTTCGACAGGGGGCGTAACGGCTACACCTTC. Translation: CASFDRGRNGYTF.

The chain joins TRBV3-1 (or the pseudogene TRBV3-2) to TRBJ1-6, with a weak D call TRBD1 (6 bases). This CDR3 comprises 16 residues. From germline, CDR1 is LGHDT and CDR2 YNNKEL (reference sequence). Trimming took off 2 bases at V and 5 bases at J, with 13 bases between the two ends. The CDR3 reads CASSQFTGSNNSPLHF. Written as DNA, the CDR3 is TGTGCCAGCAGCCAATTCACAGGGTCCAATAATTCACCCCTCCACTTT.

The chain couples TRBV30 to TRBJ1-1; D remains unclear. V lost 2 bases and J 1 base, leaving 8 bases between the germline ends. Germline values: CDR1 GTSNPN, CDR2 SVGIG (reference sequence). The CDR3 consists of 13 residues. CDR3 sequence: CAWSFQSNTEAFF. The DNA of the CDR3 is TGTGCCTGGAGTTTTCAGTCGAACACTGAAGCTTTCTTT.

This clone was counted only a few times. The chain employs TRBV7-3 and TRBJ2-3, with 13 positions matching TRBD2. Trimming removed 5 bases from V and 4 bases from J; junction bases left unmatched: 6. The CDR3 extends over 16 amino acids. Germline CDR1 is SGHTA and CDR2 is FQGTGA. The CDR3 nucleotides read TGTGCCAGCAGCGTAGGACTAGCGGGGGACCCAGATACGCAGTATTTT. Protein sequence: CASSVGLAGDPDTQYF.

The rearrangement links TRBV9 to TRBJ2-2; D possibly corresponds to TRBD1 (6 bases). The CDR3 length is 15 residues. CDR1 is SGDLS and CDR2 is YYNGEE in the germline V gene. V lost 5 bases, J lost 1 base, and 12 bases lay in between. DNA of the CDR3: TGTGCCAGCAGTCGCAGAGGGGGGAACACCGGGGAGCTGTTTTTT. Translating gives CASSRRGGNTGELFF. The full variable domain, with the rest looked up from reference TRBV9 and TRBJ2-2, is DSGVTQTPKHLITATGQRVTLRCSPRSGDLSVYWYQQSLDQGLQFLIQYYNGEERAKGNILERFSAQQFPDLHSELNLSSLELGDSALYFCASSRRGGNTGELFFGEGSRLTVL.

This clone was seen only once. This rearrangement joins TRBV30 to TRBJ1-2, with TRBD1 matching over 10 bases. Germline V gene lookup returns CDR1 GTSNPN and CDR2 SVGIG (reference sequence). The ends lost 3 bases at V and 6 bases at J; junction bases unmatched: 4. The CDR3 has 13 amino acids. Written as DNA, the CDR3 is TGTGCCTGGAGGGGGGGACAGGGGAATGGCTACACCTTC. This gives the protein CAWRGGQGNGYTF.

The chain joins TRBV10-3 to TRBJ1-5; D call uncertain. There are 13 residues in the CDR3. V lost 3 bases, J lost 2 bases, and 5 bases lay in between. Germline loops: CDR1 ENHRY, CDR2 SYGVKD. Here the CDR3 DNA reads TGTGCCATCAGTGACCGGGGCAATCAGCCCCAGCATTTT. Translated: CAISDRGNQPQHF.

The V and J genes are TRBV14 and TRBJ1-6; D uncertain. V gave up 0 bases and J gave up 9 bases, with 9 bases separating them. The CDR3 is made up of 14 amino acids. Germline values: CDR1 SGHDN, CDR2 FVKESK. This chain's CDR3 is CASSQESTLSPLHF. The CDR3 DNA reads TGTGCCAGCAGCCAAGAAAGCACCCTTTCACCCCTCCACTTT. Drawing the rest from reference TRBV14 and TRBJ1-6, the complete variable domain is EAGVTQFPSHSVIEKGQTVTLRCDPISGHDNLYWYRRVMGKEIKFLLHFVKESKQDESGMPNNRFLAERTGGTYSTLKVQPAELEDSGVYFCASSQESTLSPLHFGNGTRLTVT.

The chain is built from TRBV11-2 and TRBJ1-2, with TRBD1 identical over 9 bases. CDR3 length equals 14 residues. The V gene's germline CDR1 is SGHAT and CDR2 FQNNGV. V lost 5 bases, J lost 8 bases, and 9 bases stayed unmatched. Here the CDR3 reads CASSTGQGLGGYTF. CDR3 sequence (DNA): TGTGCCAGCAGCACCGGACAGGGGTTGGGGGGCTACACCTTC.

The CDR3 protein is CASSESVQGECTNEKLFF. The DNA of the CDR3 is TGCGCCAGCAGTGAGTCGGTACAGGGTGAGTGCACTAATGAAAAACTGTTTTTT. The chain links TRBV10-1 to TRBJ1-4, with TRBD1 as a possible D gene (6 bases). This CDR3 region has 18 residues. Trimming cost V 0 bases and J 2 bases, with 16 bases left between them. CDR1 and CDR2 from the germline V gene are WNHNN and SYGVQD (reference sequence).

This rearrangement joins TRBV30 to TRBJ2-7; TRBD1 might be the D (6 bases). The CDR3 totals 11 residues. The ends were cut back, 2 bases at V and 6 bases at J, with 8 bases in the middle. Looked up from germline, CDR1 is GTSNPN and CDR2 is SVGIG (reference sequence). As DNA, the CDR3 is TGTGCCTGGAGTAACAGGGTCGAGCAGTACTTC. As protein: CAWSNRVEQYF. The whole variable domain, remainder taken from reference TRBV30 and TRBJ2-7, is SQTIHQWPATLVQPVGSPLSLECTVEGTSNPNLYWYRQAAGRGLQLLFYSVGIGQISSEVPQNLSASRPQDRQFILSSKKLLLSDSGFYLCAWSNRVEQYFGPGTRLTVT.

The chain has TRBV13 and TRBJ2-5, with D possibly being TRBD1 (6 bases). Germline lookup yields CDR1 PRHDT and CDR2 FYEKMQ (reference sequence). The CDR3 runs to 15 residues. The germline V and J ends were trimmed by 5 bases and 2 bases, with 15 bases remaining between them. In DNA form, the CDR3 reads TGTGCCAGCAGCCCTACAGGGACGGGGCAAGAGACCCAGTACTTC. Translation gives CASSPTGTGQETQYF.